The 20 T cell receptor beta chains reported below all come from one sample, sequenced in a study of vaccination and CD4 T cells after COVID-19. As for treatment: approximately nine-day PBMC culture with coronavirus spike peptide pools or control peptides (ViraFEST assay). These receptors' targets are unknown. The Oncomine TCR Beta short-read assay was applied to DNA of cultured CD4+ T cells. One entry per CDR3 protein, called by TCRdb with MiXCR from the PCR reads. The sample contains approximately 11,000 distinct CDR3 sequences, under 35% of which appear only once. The sequenced material came from cultured CD4+ T cells from blood. The receptors originated from a human donor with COVID-19.

The chain couples TRBV6-1 to TRBJ2-1; TRBD2 matches at 16 bases. Trimming removed 5 bases from V and 10 bases from J; junction bases left unmatched: 5. The CDR3 length is 15 residues. Germline CDR1 MNHNS, CDR2 SASEGT. The CDR3 DNA sequence: TGTGCCAGCAGTCCTCCGGGACTAGCGGGGGGGGAGCAGTTCTTC. Translated, it gives CASSPPGLAGGEQFF.

This clonotype appeared a single time. The chain is built from TRBV6-1 and TRBJ2-7, with 9 bases aligning to TRBD2. The V segment lost 10 bases and the J segment 1 base; nucleotides outside the gene matches: 8. There are 14 residues in the CDR3. Germline lookup yields CDR1 MNHNS and CDR2 SASEGT. CDR3 nucleotides: TGTGCCACCCGAAGCGGGGGGTTATCCTACGAGCAGTACTTC. It yields the protein CATRSGGLSYEQYF.

On this clonotype itself: Germline is not matched at one junction end, which may reflect a read error. J is TRBJ2-3 and V is TRBV20-1; D unresolved. This CDR3 contains 9 residues. Germline CDR1 DFQATT, CDR2 SNEGSKA (reference sequence). CDR3 sequence: CSAGDTQYF. CDR3 DNA sequence: TGCAGTGCTGGAGATACGCAGTATTTT.

V is TRBV19 and J is TRBJ1-5, with 10 positions matching TRBD1. The CDR3 is 16 residues long. Germline V gives CDR1 LNHDA, CDR2 SQIVND (reference sequence). J lost 4 bases, V lost 3 bases, and 6 bases had no gene match. CDR3 sequence reads: CASSIRQGASNQPQHF. CDR3 bases: TGTGCCAGTAGTATCAGACAGGGGGCGAGTAATCAGCCCCAGCATTTT.

This clonotype was detected only a few times. CDR3 in amino acids: CASRTVGANYGYTF. As DNA, the CDR3 is TGTGCCAGCAGGACAGTCGGGGCTAACTATGGCTACACCTTC. V gene TRBV6-1 combines with J gene TRBJ1-2; D might be TRBD1 (5 bases). CDR3 length: 14 residues. The germline V gene encodes CDR1 MNHNS and CDR2 SASEGT. Trimming took 6 bases from V and 0 from J, leaving 11 bases between them.

This chain connects TRBV6-1 to TRBJ1-2; unclear D gene. V lost 4 bases, J lost 0 bases, and 9 bases lay in between. Per the germline V gene, CDR1 is MNHNS and CDR2 is SASEGT. The CDR3 consists of 14 residues. The chain's CDR3 is CASSAGSSNYGYTF. The DNA for the CDR3 is TGTGCCAGCAGTGCGGGCAGCTCTAACTATGGCTACACCTTC.

The V gene is TRBV7-3, the J gene TRBJ2-5; possible D gene TRBD2, 7 bases. This CDR3 has 16 amino acids. V was pared by 4 bases and J by 4 bases, with 19 bases between. CDR1 is SGHTA and CDR2 is FQGTGA in the germline V gene. CDR3 DNA sequence: TGTGCCAGCAGCTCGGGGGCACGGGGGGTTGGAGAGACCCAGTACTTC. This translates into CASSSGARGVGETQYF.

The chain has TRBV6-1 and TRBJ2-7, with D hard to call. Trimming pared 2 bases from V and 6 bases from J, leaving 5 bases between. The length of the CDR3 is 11 residues. Germline CDR1 MNHNS, CDR2 SASEGT. The CDR3 coding sequence is TGTGCCAGCAGTGAACAGTCCGAGCAGTACTTC. Translation: CASSEQSEQYF.

In this sample, this clonotype turned up a few times. V gene TRBV6-1 combines with J gene TRBJ1-2, with 7 positions matching TRBD1. The length of the CDR3 is 12 residues. V gave up 4 bases and J gave up 4 bases; unmatched junction bases: 0. Germline V gene sequence: CDR1 MNHNS, CDR2 SASEGT. In DNA, the CDR3 is TGTGCCAGCAGTGGGACAGGCTATGGCTACACCTTC. Its translation: CASSGTGYGYTF.

The genes are TRBV20-1 and TRBJ2-1; 9 nucleotides line up with TRBD2. Trimming removed 3 bases from V and 7 bases from J; junction bases left unmatched: 10. Germline V CDR1 and CDR2: DFQATT, SNEGSKA (reference sequence). The CDR3 is 15 amino acids. The CDR3 region has the DNA TGCAGTGCTAGCAAGGCAGCGGGGGGCTTGAATGAGCAGTTCTTC. It translates to CSASKAAGGLNEQFF.

The chain employs TRBV28 and TRBJ2-2; perhaps TRBD2 as D (5 bases). Trimming left V 5 bases short and J 2 bases short, with 12 bases between. Germline values: CDR1 MDHEN, CDR2 SYDVKM. CDR3 length: 15 amino acids. For the CDR3, the DNA is TGTGCCAGCAGTCCGGGCGGGCTCAACACCGGGGAGCTGTTTTTT. Amino acid sequence: CASSPGGLNTGELFF.

The rearrangement joins TRBV4-2 to TRBJ2-1; TRBD2 matches at 13 bases. With 4 bases clipped from V and 6 bases from J, the junction kept 9 bases outside the gene matches. The CDR3 sequence is 17 residues long. Germline V lookup: CDR1 LGHNA, CDR2 YNFKEQ. CDR3 nucleotide sequence: TGTGCCAGCAGCCCCACAACCACTAGCGGGGGGGCCAATGAGCAGTTCTTC. Protein sequence: CASSPTTTSGGANEQFF.

J is TRBJ1-2 and V is TRBV24-1; 12 bases map to TRBD1. The CDR3 consists of 18 residues. V dropped 4 bases and J dropped 3; count of bases not matched to a gene: 11. The germline CDR1 and CDR2 sequences are KGHDR and SFDVKD. The CDR3 nucleotides are TGTGCCACCAGTGACTTTCCCGGGACAGGGGGCGCGTACTATGGCTACACCTTC. It specifies CATSDFPGTGGAYYGYTF.

V and J are TRBV10-2 and TRBJ2-5; the match to TRBD2 covers 7 bases. With 5 bases clipped from V and 2 bases from J, the junction kept 5 bases outside the gene matches. This CDR3 comprises 14 residues. Germline V lookup: CDR1 WSHSY, CDR2 SAAADI. CDR3 nucleotides: TGCGCCAGCAGTACTTCTAGCGGACAAGAGACCCAGTACTTC. Translating it yields CASSTSSGQETQYF.

The chain employs TRBV12-3 or TRBV12-4 and TRBJ1-5; D is possibly TRBD1 (6 bases). V was cut by 5 bases and J by 0 bases, with 11 bases left in between. The length of the CDR3 is 15 residues. CDR3 loop: CASSPTGTSNQPQHF. The CDR3 DNA reads TGTGCCAGCAGTCCGACAGGCACTAGCAATCAGCCCCAGCATTTT.

This clonotype was observed a few times. The chain links TRBV5-1 to TRBJ2-1; 9 positions agree with TRBD2. Per germline, CDR1 SGHRS and CDR2 YFSETQ. This CDR3 is built from 15 residues. The V gene end was trimmed by 1 base and the J gene end by 5 bases; junction bases not matched to a gene: 4. This CDR3 is CASSLLAGGNNEQFF. As DNA, the CDR3 is TGCGCCAGCAGCTTGCTTGCGGGGGGGAACAATGAGCAGTTCTTC.

In its sample, this clonotype is medium-sized (0.01 to 0.1%). DNA for the CDR3: TGCAGTGCTAGAGATCAGGTTGGGGGCTACACCTTC. This gives the protein CSARDQVGGYTF. The chain combines TRBV20-1 with TRBJ1-2; D gene uncertain. V shed 0 bases and J shed 8 bases, with 10 bases lying between them. The CDR3 spans 12 residues. In germline, CDR1 is DFQATT, CDR2 SNEGSKA (reference sequence).

The chain has TRBV6-5 and TRBJ2-7; a weak D match, TRBD1 (5 bases). V gave up 2 bases and J gave up 0 bases, with 8 bases separating them. Germline V lookup: CDR1 MNHEY, CDR2 SVGAGI. The length of the CDR3 is 14 residues. The CDR3 sequence: CASSYARVSYEQYF. The CDR3, as DNA: TGTGCCAGCAGTTACGCCAGGGTCTCCTACGAGCAGTACTTC.

This clonotype has more than one count but fewer than ten. The rearrangement joins TRBV11-1 to TRBJ2-5; D remains ambiguous. V was clipped by 5 bases and J by 1 base, with 5 bases between them. This CDR3 region has 12 residues. Germline V gives CDR1 SGHAT, CDR2 FQDESV (reference sequence). The CDR3 DNA reads TGTGCCAGCAGCGAAATCCAAGAGACCCAGTACTTC. Amino acid sequence: CASSEIQETQYF.

V usage is TRBV19 and J usage is TRBJ2-7; D is perhaps TRBD1 (7 bases). Germline V gene data show CDR1 as LNHDA and CDR2 as SQIVND (reference sequence). V lost 1 base and J lost 6, with 16 bases in between. The length of the CDR3 is 15 residues. CDR3 region: CASSIAAGQMPEQYF. In nucleotides, the CDR3 is TGTGCCAGTAGTATAGCCGCGGGACAGATGCCCGAGCAGTACTTC.